Below, one TCR beta chain is given with its context. TCRdb processed the 5' RACE reads anew with MiXCR; each CDR3 protein has one entry. This sample has 85,000 to 100,000 distinct CDR3 sequences, with roughly 21% found just once. The sample belongs to a study of spatial heterogeneity in lung cancer. Overall study context: As counted in raw reads, each unique TCR and UMI combination appeared more than ten times on average.

This CDR3 has 14 amino acids. Germline V CDR1 and CDR2: DFQATT, SNEGSKA (reference sequence). The V end lost 3 bases, the J end lost 0 bases, and 9 bases lay between the germline ends. Time point here: blood at routine non-recurrence follow-up after resection. TCRs were sequenced from unsorted whole RNA of tumor, nontumor lung or PBMC. The sequence derives from a male donor with early-stage non-small cell lung cancer. V usage is TRBV20-1 and J usage is TRBJ1-3; no clear D. The starting material was PBMCs, obtained at follow-up. This CDR3 is CSAREPSSGNTIYF. The CDR3 DNA reads as TGCAGTGCTAGGGAGCCTAGCTCTGGAAACACCATATATTTT.